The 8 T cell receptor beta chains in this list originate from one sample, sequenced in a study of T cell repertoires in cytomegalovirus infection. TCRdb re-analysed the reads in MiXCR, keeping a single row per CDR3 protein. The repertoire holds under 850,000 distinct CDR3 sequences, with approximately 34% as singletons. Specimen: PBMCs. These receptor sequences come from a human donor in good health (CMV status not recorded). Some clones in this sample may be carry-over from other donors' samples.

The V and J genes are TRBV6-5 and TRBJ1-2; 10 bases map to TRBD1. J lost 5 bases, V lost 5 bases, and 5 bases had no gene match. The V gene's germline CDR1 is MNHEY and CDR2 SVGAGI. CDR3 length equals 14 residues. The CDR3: CASSQTGGRYGYTF. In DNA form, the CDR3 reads TGTGCCAGCAGTCAGACAGGGGGCCGGTATGGCTACACCTTC.

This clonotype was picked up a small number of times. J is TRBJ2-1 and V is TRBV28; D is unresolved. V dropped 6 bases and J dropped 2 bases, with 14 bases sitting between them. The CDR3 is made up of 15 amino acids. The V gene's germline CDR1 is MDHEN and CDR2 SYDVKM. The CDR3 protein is CASRTRSLAYNEQFF. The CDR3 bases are TGTGCCAGCAGGACCCGTAGTCTGGCCTACAATGAGCAGTTCTTC.

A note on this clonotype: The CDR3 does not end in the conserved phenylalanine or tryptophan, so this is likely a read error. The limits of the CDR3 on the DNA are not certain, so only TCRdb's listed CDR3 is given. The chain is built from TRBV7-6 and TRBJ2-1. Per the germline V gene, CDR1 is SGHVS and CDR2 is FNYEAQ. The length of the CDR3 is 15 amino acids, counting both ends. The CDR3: CASSLERMPYNEQLL.

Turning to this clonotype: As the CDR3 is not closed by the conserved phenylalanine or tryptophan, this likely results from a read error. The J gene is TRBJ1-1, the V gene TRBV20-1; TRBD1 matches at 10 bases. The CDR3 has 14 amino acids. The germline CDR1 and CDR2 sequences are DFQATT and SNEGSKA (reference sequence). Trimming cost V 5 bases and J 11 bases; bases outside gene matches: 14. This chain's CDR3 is CSAEGTGAHSSAFC. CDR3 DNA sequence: TGCAGTGCTGAAGGGACAGGGGCCCACAGTTCGGCTTTCTGT.

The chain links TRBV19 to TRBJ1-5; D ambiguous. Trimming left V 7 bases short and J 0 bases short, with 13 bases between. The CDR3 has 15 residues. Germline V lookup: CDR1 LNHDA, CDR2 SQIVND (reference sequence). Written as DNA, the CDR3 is TGTGCCAGTATTAACCGGGTAGTTAGCAATCAGCCCCAGCATTTT. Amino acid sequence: CASINRVVSNQPQHF.

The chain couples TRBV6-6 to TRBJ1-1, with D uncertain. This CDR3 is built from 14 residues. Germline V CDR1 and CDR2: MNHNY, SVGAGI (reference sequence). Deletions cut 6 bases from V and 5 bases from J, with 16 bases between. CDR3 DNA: TGTGCCAGCAGCCTCTCAGCCGCTGGAACTGAAGCTTTCTTT. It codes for CASSLSAAGTEAFF.

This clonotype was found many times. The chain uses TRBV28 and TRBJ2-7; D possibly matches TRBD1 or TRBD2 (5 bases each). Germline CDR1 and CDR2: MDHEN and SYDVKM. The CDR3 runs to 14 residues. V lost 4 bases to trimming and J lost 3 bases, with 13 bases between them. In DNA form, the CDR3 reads TGTGCCAGCAGTTCCCGGGACGGCATCTACGAGCAGTACTTC. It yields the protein CASSSRDGIYEQYF.

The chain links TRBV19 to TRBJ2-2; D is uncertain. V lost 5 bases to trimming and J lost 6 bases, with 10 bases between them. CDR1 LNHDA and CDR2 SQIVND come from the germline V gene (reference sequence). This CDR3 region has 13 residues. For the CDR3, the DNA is TGTGCCAGTAGTCCCCTTCTATCCGGGGAGCTGTTTTTT. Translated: CASSPLLSGELFF. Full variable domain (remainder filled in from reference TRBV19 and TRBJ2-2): DGGITQSPKYLFRKEGQNVTLSCEQNLNHDAMYWYRQDPGQGLRLIYYSQIVNDFQKGDIAEGYSVSREKKESFPLTVTSAQKNPTAFYLCASSPLLSGELFFGEGSRLTVL.